Listed below are T cell receptor beta chains from one sample, sequenced in a study of CD8 T cells in Susac syndrome. TCRdb called the immunoSEQ multiplex PCR reads again in MiXCR, with one record for every CDR3 protein. The data contain about 250,000 distinct CDR3 sequences, just under 95% of them seen just once; the ten biggest clones take up around 0.067%. Material: CD4+ T cells from PBMCs. These receptors all stem from a human donor with multiple sclerosis. Each CDR3 is given with its conserved first and last residue. The D gene is left open where the match is weak. A clone size is listed for some rows: how often the clone was seen (once, few, many), or a class if it is expanded.

clone size	V gene	D gene	J gene	CDR3 DNA	CDR3 protein
NA	TRBV10-2	TRBD2	TRBJ2-7	TGCGCCAGCAGATACACTATAGCGGGGGGGCCTCTCGACGAGCAGTACTTC	CASRYTIAGGPLDEQYF
NA	TRBV7-2	TRBD2	TRBJ2-4	TGTGCCAGCAGTTCTGGGGCGGGACTAGGAGGCAAAAACATTCAGTACTTC	CASSSGAGLGGKNIQYF
NA	TRBV20-1	NA	TRBJ2-7	TGCAGCGGACAGAAGCTATCTCAGAGCTCCTACGAGCAGTACTTC	CSGQKLSQSSYEQYF
few	TRBV12-3/TRBV12-4	NA	TRBJ2-2	TGTGCCAGCAGTTTATCCGGGGAGCTGTTTTTT	CASSLSGELFF
once	TRBV3-1	NA	TRBJ1-6	TGTGCCAGCAGCCAAGATGGAGGGTATAATTCACCCCTCCACTTT	CASSQDGGYNSPLHF
NA	TRBV30	NA	TRBJ1-1	TGTGCCTGGAGTGTCCTAGGAGTTAACACTGAAGCTTTCTTT	CAWSVLGVNTEAFF
NA	TRBV5-1	TRBD1	TRBJ2-1	TGCGCCAGCAGCGCCGGGACAGGGGTCTTCAATGAGCAGTTCTTC	CASSAGTGVFNEQFF
NA	TRBV14	TRBD1	TRBJ1-1	TGTGCCAGCAGCCACAGGGGGCTTGGGAACACTGAAGCTTTCTTT	CASSHRGLGNTEAFF
NA	TRBV12-3/TRBV12-4	TRBD1	TRBJ1-2	TGTGCCAGCAGTTTAACAGGGGCGTACTATGGCTACACCTTC	CASSLTGAYYGYTF
NA	TRBV20-1	NA	TRBJ1-4	TGCAGTGCTAAAGGAGGAGAATTGAGAGAAAAACTGTTTTTT	CSAKGGELREKLFF
NA	TRBV5-1	NA	TRBJ2-2	TGCGCCAGCAGCTTGAATCCGGGCCGGGCCGGGGAGCTGTTTTTT	CASSLNPGRAGELFF
NA	TRBV18	TRBD2	TRBJ2-1	TGTGCCAGCTCACCAATGACTAGCGGGCCTAGCAATGAGCAGTTCTTC	CASSPMTSGPSNEQFF
NA	TRBV5-6	NA	TRBJ2-3	TGTGCCAACCTCCCCAGCCCCAGGCCCTCTACGCAGTATTTT	CANLPSPRPSTQYF
NA	TRBV4-1	TRBD1	TRBJ1-2	TGCGCCAGCAGCCAAATTTTTCCCAGGGGGTATGGCTACACTTTC	CASSQIFPRGYGYTF
NA	TRBV15	NA	TRBJ2-1	TGTGCCATTTCTTATCTGAACTCCTACAATGAGCAGTTCTTC	CAISYLNSYNEQFF
NA	TRBV29-1	TRBD1	TRBJ1-1	TGCAGCGTTGCGGACAGGGGAGGGATGAACACTGAAGCTTTCTTT	CSVADRGGMNTEAFF
NA	TRBV11-1	TRBD2	TRBJ2-2	TGTGCCAGCAGCTTTCCTTTACTAGCGGGAGGTACCACGAACACCGGGGAGCTGTTTTTT	CASSFPLLAGGTTNTGELFF
few	TRBV7-6	TRBD1	TRBJ1-2	TGTGCCAGCAGCTCGACAGGGTACTATGGCTACACCTTC	CASSSTGYYGYTF
NA	TRBV29-1	TRBD1	TRBJ1-1	TGCAGCGTTGGCTGGACAGGGGGCTGGACTGAAGCTTTCTTT	CSVGWTGGWTEAFF
NA	TRBV20-1	NA	TRBJ2-6	TGCAGTGCTCCCCGGGGCGGCTCTGGGGCCAACGTCCTGACTTTC	CSAPRGGSGANVLTF
NA	TRBV4-1	NA	TRBJ1-6	TGCGCCAGCAGCCCAATGGGCGCCTATCTCCACTTT	CASSPMGAYLHF
once	TRBV6-6	NA	TRBJ1-1	TGTGCCAGCAGTTACGGCAGCAACACTGAAGCTTTCTTT	CASSYGSNTEAFF
NA	TRBV10-3	NA	TRBJ2-5	TGTGCCATCAGCCCCACTAGAGGAGAGACCCAGTACTTC	CAISPTRGETQYF